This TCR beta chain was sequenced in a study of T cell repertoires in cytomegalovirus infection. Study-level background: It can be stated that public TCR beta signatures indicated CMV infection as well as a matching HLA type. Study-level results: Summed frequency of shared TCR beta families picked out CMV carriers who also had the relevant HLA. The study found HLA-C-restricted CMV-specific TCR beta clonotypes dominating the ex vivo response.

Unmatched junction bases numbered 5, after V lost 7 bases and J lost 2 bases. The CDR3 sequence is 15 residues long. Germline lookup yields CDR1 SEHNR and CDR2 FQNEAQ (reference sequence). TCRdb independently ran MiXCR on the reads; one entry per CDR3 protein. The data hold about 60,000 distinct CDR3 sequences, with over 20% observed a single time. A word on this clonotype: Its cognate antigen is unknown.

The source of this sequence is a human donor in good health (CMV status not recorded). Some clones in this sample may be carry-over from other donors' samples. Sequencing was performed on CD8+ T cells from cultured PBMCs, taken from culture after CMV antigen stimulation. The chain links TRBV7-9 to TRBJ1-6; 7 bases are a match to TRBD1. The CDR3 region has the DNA TGTGCCAGCAACACAGGGGAAACCTATAATTCACCCCTCCACTTT. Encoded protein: CASNTGETYNSPLHF.